Each of the 15 T cell receptor beta chains below was sequenced from the same sample in a study of cytomegalovirus exposure and HLA in healthy donors (dated by TCRdb to 2015 to 2018). Libraries came from the immunoSEQ multiplex PCR assay. A mixture of 60 forward primers for TCR Vbeta segments and 13 reverse primers for TCR Jbeta segments was used in the multiplex PCR. TCRdb mirrors the immuneACCESS table, restricted to in-frame sequences. Some clones are absent from its copies; in checked studies, under half trace to an unresolved V gene, and the reason for the others is unknown. Present in this sample are 150,000 to 200,000 clones, about 77% of which were seen just once. 2% to 2.5% of the sample belongs to the ten largest clones. Sequencing was performed on PBMCs. The receptors here all came from a man between 60 and 75 years old in good health and CMV-seronegative.

The rearrangement links TRBV7-2 to TRBJ2-7, with 7 bases aligning to TRBD1. Germline V gene data show CDR1 as SGHTA and CDR2 as FQGNSA. This CDR3 is 14 amino acids long. V dropped 5 bases and J dropped 2; count of bases not matched to a gene: 6. This chain's CDR3 is CASSPWDSPYEQYF. For the CDR3, the DNA is TGTGCCAGCAGCCCCTGGGACAGCCCCTACGAGCAGTACTTC.

This sequence joins TRBV9 and TRBJ2-7; D is perhaps TRBD2 (5 bases). From germline, CDR1 is SGDLS and CDR2 YYNGEE. The CDR3 is 14 residues long. Between the trimmed V and J ends, which lost 0 bases and 5 bases, there was a span of 12 bases. The CDR3 coding sequence is TGTGCCAGCAGCGTAGGCCCTAGCCTGAACGAGCAGTACTTC. Amino acid sequence: CASSVGPSLNEQYF.

This clone came up once. The V and J genes are TRBV6-5 and TRBJ1-2; D not certain. The V end lost 7 bases, the J end lost 8 bases, and 20 bases lay between the germline ends. CDR1 is MNHEY, CDR2 SVGAGI, per germline. The CDR3 spans 14 residues. The CDR3 bases are TGTGCCAGCATCAACAGTGGCAGGTCGAGAGGCTACACCTTC. Its translation: CASINSGRSRGYTF.

The chain combines TRBV7-9 with TRBJ2-3, with 11 bases aligning to TRBD2. The CDR3 length is 14 residues. From germline, CDR1 is SEHNR and CDR2 FQNEAQ (reference sequence). The J segment lost 3 bases and the V segment lost 7 bases, leaving 3 bases of the junction unmatched. The CDR3 DNA reads TGTGCCAGCACGCTAGCGGGAGGAACAGATACGCAGTATTTT. It translates to CASTLAGGTDTQYF.

The chain couples TRBV6-5 to TRBJ2-2; D ambiguous. The CDR3 spans 14 residues. Trimming removed 8 bases at V and 1 base at J, with 11 bases between. The germline gives CDR1 MNHEY, CDR2 SVGAGI. The CDR3 sequence is CASRLGLNTGELFF. The CDR3 coding sequence is TGTGCCAGCCGACTCGGGTTGAACACCGGGGAGCTGTTTTTT.

The V gene is TRBV21-1, the J gene TRBJ1-5; the D segment call TRBD1 is taken from the table without a DNA check. TRBV21-1 is recorded as a pseudogene. The CDR3 consists of 18 residues. As DNA, the CDR3 is TGTGCCAGCAGCAGCACCGGGACAGGGAATATGAGCAATCAGCCCCAGCATTTT. Translating it yields CASSSTGTGNMSNQPQHF.

This chain connects TRBV6-1 to TRBJ1-1; D possibly corresponds to TRBD1 (6 bases). The CDR3 spans 15 residues. V was clipped by 0 bases and J by 1 base, with 9 bases between them. CDR1 and CDR2 (germline): MNHNS, SASEGT. The CDR3: CASSEAAGANTEAFF. The CDR3 DNA reads TGTGCCAGCAGTGAAGCGGCGGGGGCGAACACTGAAGCTTTCTTT.

This clone was observed a handful of times. The gene calls are TRBV29-1 and TRBJ1-2; 7 nucleotides match TRBD1. The germline CDR1 and CDR2 sequences are SQVTM and ANQGSEA. The CDR3 loop spans 14 amino acids. J lost 2 bases, V lost 6 bases, and 9 bases had no gene match. DNA of the CDR3: TGCAGCGTAGTCCCGGGACAGAGAAACTATGGCTACACCTTC. Its protein product is CSVVPGQRNYGYTF.

This rearrangement joins TRBV9 to TRBJ2-4; weak D call: TRBD1 (5 bases). The germline V and J ends were trimmed by 0 bases and 7 bases, with 8 bases remaining between them. The CDR3 length is 13 residues. Germline V gene lookup returns CDR1 SGDLS and CDR2 YYNGEE. Here the CDR3 DNA reads TGTGCCAGCAGCGTAGGACCAGGGAACATTCAGTACTTC. This codes for CASSVGPGNIQYF.

This chain joins TRBV9 and TRBJ2-7; TRBD1 agrees at 9 bases. Germline CDR1 reads SGDLS; CDR2 reads YYNGEE. The V and J ends lost 0 bases and 5 bases, in that order; junction bases with no gene match: 6. The CDR3 is 15 residues long. The CDR3 coding sequence is TGTGCCAGCAGCGTAGCGGGACAGGGCAGACACGAGCAGTACTTC. Amino acids: CASSVAGQGRHEQYF.

The rearrangement links TRBV10-1 to TRBJ2-7; 10 bases map to TRBD1. Germline CDR1 reads WNHNN; CDR2 reads SYGVQD (reference sequence). The CDR3 spans 14 residues. J lost 5 bases, V lost 2 bases, and 3 bases had no gene match. The CDR3 protein is CASSEGTGVHEQYF. The CDR3 DNA sequence: TGCGCCAGCAGTGAGGGGACAGGGGTACACGAGCAGTACTTC.

This rearrangement joins TRBV30 to TRBJ2-5, with 10 bases identical to TRBD1. The end of the DNA is better explained by TRBJ2-7, so the J call may be wrong. The CDR3 is 14 residues long. Germline V CDR1 and CDR2: GTSNPN, SVGIG (reference sequence). CDR3 in amino acids: CAWRRRDRGAEQYF. The CDR3 nucleotides are TGTGCCTGGAGGAGGCGGGACAGGGGTGCCGAGCAGTACTTC.

The chain carries TRBV5-6 and TRBJ1-3; D may be TRBD1 (6 bases). The V gene's germline CDR1 is SGHDT and CDR2 YYEEEE. Trimming took 0 bases from V and 3 from J, leaving 7 bases between them. The CDR3 is made up of 14 amino acids. CDR3 sequence: CASSLEGGGNTIYF. The DNA for the CDR3 is TGTGCCAGCAGCTTGGAAGGGGGTGGAAACACCATATATTTT.

The chain is built from TRBV7-9 and TRBJ2-7, with TRBD1 matching 12 bases. J gave up 3 bases and V 5 bases, and 5 bases lay outside the gene matches. This CDR3 contains 15 residues. Germline lookup yields CDR1 SEHNR and CDR2 FQNEAQ (reference sequence). The CDR3 bases are TGTGCCAGCAGCCGGGGACAGGGGGCCCTCTACGAGCAGTACTTC. Encoded protein: CASSRGQGALYEQYF.

The gene calls are TRBV18 and TRBJ1-5; TRBD1 is a possible D gene (5 bases). CDR1 and CDR2 (germline): KGHSH, LQKENI. The CDR3 loop spans 15 amino acids. With 3 bases removed from V and 2 bases from J, the gap between germline ends came to 11 bases. CDR3 in amino acids: CASSPRGEGNQPQHF. The CDR3 DNA is TGTGCCAGCTCACCGCGGGGGGAAGGCAATCAGCCCCAGCATTTT.